This T cell receptor (beta chain) emerged from a study of cytomegalovirus exposure and HLA in healthy donors. Study-wide findings and caveats: Per published reports, the classifier diagnosed cytomegalovirus status with high specificity and sensitivity. Upon later analysis, TCR association rates were observed to vary by HLA locus, being highest for DRB1 and lowest for HLA-C. A later analysis reportedly identified an Asian-associated ancestry cluster as carrying fewer N-insertions than the 666-donor mean.

Trimming cost V 3 bases and J 8 bases; bases outside gene matches: 4. The V gene's germline CDR1 is SGHTA and CDR2 FQGNSA. The CDR3 consists of 15 residues. Among the donors, all were healthy bone marrow donors. PCR was performed using 60 Vbeta and 13 Jbeta primers. Assay: immunoSEQ multiplex PCR; the TCRdb copy retains only in-frame clones and omits some. The sample holds about 160,000 clones, roughly 81% seen once. Note on this clone: Its antigen is not known.

The chain combines TRBV7-2 with TRBJ1-6, with TRBD1 identical over 10 bases. This TCR derives from a man aged 18-30 years in good health and CMV-seropositive. The sequencing input was PBMCs. The CDR3 DNA is TGTGCCAGCAGCTTCGGGACAGGGGTCCATTCACCCCTCCACTTT. Its translation is CASSFGTGVHSPLHF.